One and the same sample provided the 17 T cell receptor beta chains below, sequenced in a study of Ad26.COV2.S vaccination and SARS-CoV-2 variants. Treatment given: around 19 received Ad26.COV2.S at low or high dose, single or two shots; 5 received placebo; per-sample allocation not given. Sampling was performed 63 days after the first vaccine or placebo injection. Sequencing used immunoSEQ multiplex PCR; TCRdb keeps in-frame clones, though not all of them. Of 300,000 to 400,000 clones in the sample, more than 75% were seen once. The source material was peripheral blood, sampled in a trial of Ad26.COV2.S vaccine versus placebo. These receptor sequences come from a person aged 18-60 years who received the Ad26.COV2.S COVID-19 vaccine or a placebo.

In the case of this clone: The sample has other DNA sequences that encode this CDR3 too. The V call is TRBV19, the J call TRBJ1-5; TRBD1 matches at 7 bases. Looked up from germline, CDR1 is LNHDA and CDR2 is SQIVND (reference sequence). Unmatched junction bases numbered 7, after V lost 6 bases and J lost 5 bases. The CDR3 is 14 residues long. The CDR3: CASSTRQGDQPQHF. CDR3 coding DNA: TGTGCCAGTAGCACCCGACAGGGTGATCAGCCCCAGCATTTT.

The V and J genes are TRBV5-8 and TRBJ2-3; D unresolved. The ends were cut back, 3 bases at V and 4 bases at J, with 12 bases in the middle. The CDR3 has 14 residues. Germline CDR1 reads SGHTS; CDR2 reads YDEGEE. The CDR3 nucleotides read TGTGCCAGCAGCTCCTGGACCTTCCCAGATACGCAGTATTTT. Translated: CASSSWTFPDTQYF.

This chain links TRBV18 with TRBJ1-3; D is undetermined. CDR1 KGHSH and CDR2 LQKENI come from the germline V gene. V was cut by 3 bases and J by 0 bases, with 12 bases left in between. The CDR3 length is 16 residues. DNA for the CDR3: TGTGCCAGCTCACCGCGGGAACAGTTCTCTGGAAACACCATATATTTT. Amino acid sequence: CASSPREQFSGNTIYF.

The chain recombines TRBV19 with TRBJ1-1, with TRBD1 as a possible D gene (5 bases). Germline V gene lookup returns CDR1 LNHDA and CDR2 SQIVND (reference sequence). The CDR3 is 10 amino acids. CDR3 loop: CAAGATEAFF. Written as DNA, the CDR3 is TGTGCAGCCGGGGCTACTGAAGCTTTCTTT.

This chain connects TRBV5-1 to TRBJ1-1, with TRBD1 as a possible D gene (6 bases). The length of the CDR3 is 18 residues. In germline, CDR1 is SGHRS, CDR2 YFSETQ. The V end lost 4 bases, the J end lost 1 base, and 23 bases lay between the germline ends. CDR3 DNA sequence: TGCGCCAGCAGCCCTTCTGGGAGGGGGGCGCGGGGGAACACTGAAGCTTTCTTT. Its translation is CASSPSGRGARGNTEAFF. Based on the CDR3 plus reference TRBV5-1 and TRBJ1-1, the full variable domain is KAGVTQTPRYLIKTRGQQVTLSCSPISGHRSVSWYQQTPGQGLQFLFEYFSETQRNKGNFPGRFSGRQFSNSRSEMNVSTLELGDSALYLCASSPSGRGARGNTEAFFGQGTRLTVV.

In nucleotides, the CDR3 is TGTGCCCTGGGTAAGGACAGAAATATTTTGGATGGCTACACCTTC. It translates to CALGKDRNILDGYTF. V is TRBV30 and J is TRBJ1-2; D is perhaps TRBD1 (6 bases). From germline, CDR1 is GTSNPN and CDR2 SVGIG (reference sequence). Trimming cost V 8 bases and J 6 bases, with 25 bases left between them. The CDR3 has 15 amino acids.

The rearrangement uses TRBV12-5 and TRBJ2-3, with 7 bases fitting TRBD1. The germline V gene encodes CDR1 LGHNT and CDR2 FRNRAP. V lost 1 base, J lost 0 bases, and 4 bases stayed unmatched. The CDR3 is 16 residues long. This CDR3 is CASGLGDSTSTDTQYF. Here the CDR3 DNA reads TGTGCTAGTGGTTTGGGGGACAGCACTAGCACAGATACGCAGTATTTT.

The CDR3 sequence: CASSQDSHSEQYF. The CDR3 DNA follows: TGTGCCAGCAGCCAAGATAGTCACAGCGAGCAGTACTTC. V gene TRBV3-1 (or the pseudogene TRBV3-2) combines with J gene TRBJ2-7; D not certain. CDR1 LGHDT and CDR2 YNNKEL come from the germline V gene (reference sequence). Trimming pared 0 bases from V and 6 bases from J, leaving 9 bases between. The CDR3 has 13 residues.

The chain combines TRBV6-5 with TRBJ1-6; D ambiguous. V gave up 2 bases and J gave up 0 bases, with 5 bases separating them. Per the germline V gene, CDR1 is MNHEY and CDR2 is SVGAGI. This CDR3 has 15 amino acids. Here the CDR3 DNA reads TGTGCCAGCAGTTACCGATTCTCCTATAATTCACCCCTCCACTTT. The encoded protein is CASSYRFSYNSPLHF.

This clone turned up a few times. The CDR3 loop reads CASSPSGSAGDQPQHF. The CDR3 region has the DNA TGCGCCAGCAGCCCCTCGGGAAGCGCCGGGGATCAGCCCCAGCATTTT. This sequence joins TRBV4-1 and TRBJ1-5, with D unresolved. The CDR3 loop spans 16 amino acids. The V end was cut by 4 bases, the J end by 5 bases, with 18 bases between. Germline V gene sequence: CDR1 MGHRA, CDR2 YSYEKL.

CDR3 in DNA: TGTGCCAGCAGTGACTCTGTTAGCGGGGGCACAGATACGCAGTATTTT. It yields the protein CASSDSVSGGTDTQYF. The V and J genes are TRBV6-4 and TRBJ2-3; 8 bases map to TRBD2. V shed 0 bases, J shed 1 base, and the junction held 3 bases outside the gene matches. Germline CDR1 reads MRHNA; CDR2 reads SNTAGT. There are 16 residues in the CDR3.

This chain connects TRBV30 to TRBJ1-2, with D hard to call. This CDR3 has 14 residues. V was shortened by 2 bases and J by 0 bases, with 10 bases between the two germline ends. The germline CDR1 and CDR2 sequences are GTSNPN and SVGIG (reference sequence). Written as DNA, the CDR3 is TGTGCCTGGAGTTTCCAGACCGCTAACTATGGCTACACCTTC. Residues: CAWSFQTANYGYTF.

This clone was picked up one time. This rearrangement joins TRBV15 to TRBJ1-1; weak D call: TRBD1 (6 bases). The CDR3 has 17 amino acids. Trimming took 5 bases from V and 4 from J, leaving 23 bases between them. The germline CDR1 and CDR2 sequences are LNHNV and YYDKDF (reference sequence). CDR3 nucleotide sequence: TGTGCCACCAGCCTGACTACCCCAGGGGTTTGGAGCACTGAAGCTTTCTTT. Translating it yields CATSLTTPGVWSTEAFF.

The gene calls are TRBV7-3 and TRBJ2-1; TRBD1 might be the D (8 bases). The germline V gene encodes CDR1 SGHTA and CDR2 FQGTGA. The length of the CDR3 is 15 residues. Trimming cost V 2 bases and J 14 bases, with 22 bases left between them. In DNA form, the CDR3 reads TGTGCCAGCAGCTTAGGGACAGGCGGCGGCGGGAGAAAGTTCTTC. Its translation is CASSLGTGGGGRKFF.

The rearrangement joins TRBV7-8 to TRBJ1-4, with 10 bases fitting TRBD1. Per germline, CDR1 SGHVS and CDR2 FQNEAQ. This CDR3 has 17 residues. Trimming removed 0 bases from V and 8 bases from J; junction bases left unmatched: 9. In nucleotides, the CDR3 is TGTGCCAGCAGCTTAGCATGGCGGGACAGGGGAGGGGAAAAACTGTTTTTT. Its translation: CASSLAWRDRGGEKLFF.

The chain has TRBV4-1 and TRBJ2-3, with TRBD2 identical over 12 bases. The CDR3 totals 19 residues. The trim removed 2 bases at V and 0 bases at J, leaving 9 bases unmatched. Germline CDR1 is MGHRA and CDR2 is YSYEKL. CDR3 region: CASSQLGLAGGRSTDTQYF. Written as DNA, the CDR3 is TGCGCCAGCAGCCAATTGGGGCTAGCGGGGGGGAGGAGCACAGATACGCAGTATTTT.

V gene TRBV7-3 combines with J gene TRBJ2-5; D assignment may be TRBD1 or TRBD2 (5 bases each). The CDR3 is 14 residues long. V was clipped by 5 bases and J by 5 bases, with 15 bases between them. Germline CDR1 and CDR2: SGHTA and FQGTGA. CDR3 region: CASSGTGNRETQYF. DNA of the CDR3: TGTGCCAGCAGCGGAACCGGGAACAGGGAGACCCAGTACTTC. Complete variable domain (other parts from reference TRBV7-3 and TRBJ2-5): GAGVSQTPSNKVTEKGKYVELRCDPISGHTALYWYRQSLGQGPEFLIYFQGTGAADDSGLPNDRFFAVRPEGSVSTLKIQRTERGDSAVYLCASSGTGNRETQYFGPGTRLLVL.